Presented here are 26 T cell receptor beta chains from one specimen sequenced in a study of human T cells and chemical hapten exposure. TCRdb re-called the RACE reads through MiXCR, storing one row per CDR3 protein. The sample has more than 300,000 distinct CDR3 sequences; more than 4.5% are singletons. Time point defined: pre-sensitization, week 0. Treatment of the sample: therapeutic diphenylcyclopropenone sensitization with weekly scalp DPC. The source material was whole blood, sampled in connection with sensitization to the hapten diphenylcyclopropenone (DPC). These receptors came from a woman aged 45-60 years with alopecia areata. Some clones in this sample may be carry-over from other donors' samples.

This clonotype came up a few times. This chain joins TRBV6-5 and TRBJ1-2; D gene unclear. The germline V gene encodes CDR1 MNHEY and CDR2 SVGAGI. This CDR3 comprises 13 residues. With 4 bases removed from V and 6 bases from J, the gap between germline ends came to 12 bases. CDR3 sequence: CASSSYRTDGYTF. The DNA of the CDR3 is TGTGCCAGCAGTTCCTATCGGACCGATGGCTACACCTTC.

V is TRBV5-6 and J is TRBJ1-2; 9 nucleotides agree with TRBD1. CDR3 size: 16 residues. Germline V gene sequence: CDR1 SGHDT, CDR2 YYEEEE. J was trimmed by 8 bases and V by 0 bases; bases with no gene match: 11. In DNA, the CDR3 is TGTGCCAGCAGCTTGGATATGGGACAGGGTACTTACGGCTACACCTTC. As protein: CASSLDMGQGTYGYTF.

This clonotype was seen at least ten times. The CDR3 protein is CASSYSGQGSHEQFF. The CDR3 DNA sequence: TGTGCCAGCAGTTACTCCGGACAGGGTAGTCATGAGCAGTTCTTC. The chain employs TRBV6-5 and TRBJ2-1; 8 nucleotides match TRBD1. CDR1 MNHEY and CDR2 SVGAGI come from the germline V gene. This CDR3 has 15 residues. V lost 0 bases and J lost 8; bases outside the gene matches: 6.

This clonotype occurred a few times. The chain employs TRBV4-1 and TRBJ2-3; 9 positions match TRBD2. CDR1 MGHRA and CDR2 YSYEKL come from the germline V gene. The CDR3 is 16 amino acids. The V segment lost 1 base and the J segment 4 bases; nucleotides outside the gene matches: 6. CDR3 region: CASSQAAGGPSDTQYF. Written as DNA, the CDR3 is TGCGCCAGCAGCCAAGCGGCGGGGGGGCCCTCAGATACGCAGTATTTT.

This clonotype was found many times. The genes are TRBV10-3 and TRBJ2-1; TRBD1 matches 9 bases. V shed 5 bases, J shed 9 bases, and the junction held 11 bases outside the gene matches. CDR1 is ENHRY, CDR2 SYGVKD, per germline. This CDR3 has 15 amino acids. CDR3 nucleotide sequence: TGTGCCATCAGTAGAGCTTCTACAGGGGGCCCTGAGCAGTTCTTC. Its translation is CAISRASTGGPEQFF.

CDR3 sequence reads: CSARDSGRTDTQYF. The CDR3 DNA sequence: TGCAGTGCTAGAGACTCTGGTCGCACAGATACGCAGTATTTT. The chain carries TRBV20-1 and TRBJ2-3; D unresolved. This CDR3 has 14 amino acids. V gave up 0 bases and J gave up 1 base, with 8 bases separating them. Germline V gene sequence: CDR1 DFQATT, CDR2 SNEGSKA (reference sequence).

This clonotype appeared many times. J is TRBJ2-2 and V is TRBV6-5; D is unresolved. The CDR3 is 12 amino acids. The germline gives CDR1 MNHEY, CDR2 SVGAGI. The V end lost 5 bases, the J end lost 8 bases, and 9 bases lay between the germline ends. The CDR3 region has the DNA TGTGCCAGCAGTATCCCATGGGGGGAGCTGTTTTTT. It encodes CASSIPWGELFF.

This clonotype was seen ten or more times. The V gene is TRBV5-1, the J gene TRBJ2-3; D remains unclear. CDR3 length equals 16 residues. The V and J ends lost 4 bases and 6 bases respectively, with 21 bases between them. CDR1 and CDR2 from the germline V gene are SGHRS and YFSETQ. The CDR3 DNA is TGCGCCAGCAGCCTGGCCTCAGACACCTTGGGGGATACGCAGTATTTT. Encoded protein: CASSLASDTLGDTQYF.

The V and J genes are TRBV5-1 and TRBJ2-5; TRBD2 aligns across 8 bases. The length of the CDR3 is 15 residues. Germline CDR1 is SGHRS and CDR2 is YFSETQ. Trimming at V came to 0 bases and at J to 2 bases, leaving 3 bases not matched to a gene. The CDR3 protein is CASSLDGRGQETQYF. The CDR3, as DNA: TGCGCCAGCAGCTTGGACGGGAGGGGTCAAGAGACCCAGTACTTC.

Ten or more counts support this clonotype. The gene calls are TRBV9 and TRBJ2-5, with D hard to call. Trimming removed 4 bases at V and 5 bases at J, with 12 bases between. This CDR3 has 13 amino acids. Germline assignment: CDR1 SGDLS and CDR2 YYNGEE. CDR3 region: CASSPAGGETQYF. CDR3 sequence (DNA): TGTGCCAGCAGCCCCGCAGGTGGCGAGACCCAGTACTTC.

This clonotype showed up many times. The V and J genes are TRBV28 and TRBJ1-2, with 9 bases aligning to TRBD1. V lost 6 bases and J lost 2; bases outside the gene matches: 4. Germline V gene data show CDR1 as MDHEN and CDR2 as SYDVKM. This CDR3 contains 14 residues. As DNA, the CDR3 is TGTGCCAGCAGAACAGGGGGCGCGAACTATGGCTACACCTTC. Translating gives CASRTGGANYGYTF.

In its sample, this clonotype was seen many times. This rearrangement joins TRBV20-1 to TRBJ2-7; D remains ambiguous. Germline V gene sequence: CDR1 DFQATT, CDR2 SNEGSKA (reference sequence). The V and J ends lost 0 bases and 5 bases respectively, with 8 bases between them. The CDR3 is 12 amino acids. The CDR3 DNA is TGCAGTGCTAGAGATCAGACGGACGAGCAGTACTTC. It yields the protein CSARDQTDEQYF.

This clonotype was observed a handful of times. The rearrangement joins TRBV27 to TRBJ1-3; D is unclear. The V gene lost 9 bases and the J gene lost 0 bases, with 9 bases spanning the gap. CDR3 size: 13 residues. Germline V gene sequence: CDR1 MNHEY, CDR2 SMNVEV (reference sequence). CDR3 DNA sequence: TGTGCCAGTTCAGAGTTCTCTGGAAACACCATATATTTT. Its protein product is CASSEFSGNTIYF.

This rearrangement joins TRBV29-1 to TRBJ2-7, with D possibly TRBD1 on 5 matching bases. The CDR3 is made up of 13 amino acids. The germline gives CDR1 SQVTM, CDR2 ANQGSEA. Trimming left V 4 bases short and J 5 bases short, with 15 bases between. The CDR3 DNA sequence: TGCAGCGTTGCGGCCCCGACAGAGGACGAGCAGTACTTC. Protein product: CSVAAPTEDEQYF.

Ten or more counts support this clonotype. The V gene is TRBV2, the J gene TRBJ1-2; a possible D gene is TRBD1 (5 bases). This CDR3 contains 14 residues. With 7 bases removed from V and 6 bases from J, the gap between germline ends came to 18 bases. Germline CDR1 SNHLY, CDR2 FYNNEI. The CDR3 nucleotides read TGTGCCAGCACCGAGGGCCCGGGGGACGATGGCTACACCTTC. This codes for CASTEGPGDDGYTF. The whole variable domain, filled in from reference TRBV2 and TRBJ1-2, reads EPEVTQTPSHQVTQMGQEVILRCVPISNHLYFYWYRQILGQKVEFLVSFYNNEISEKSEIFDDQFSVERPDGSNFTLKIRSTKLEDSAMYFCASTEGPGDDGYTFGSGTRLTVV.

The CDR3 DNA is TGTGCCAGCAGCCCCCCCCGGGAGACAGATACGCAGTATTTT. It translates to CASSPPRETDTQYF. The chain links TRBV14 to TRBJ2-3; the D gene is possibly TRBD2 (6 bases). Germline CDR1 is SGHDN and CDR2 is FVKESK. V lost 4 bases and J 3 bases, leaving 11 bases between the germline ends. The CDR3 is made up of 14 amino acids.

This clonotype has a count of ten or more. The genes are TRBV5-4 and TRBJ2-3, with 15 bases lining up with TRBD2. This CDR3 has 20 amino acids. Germline V gene data show CDR1 as SGHNT and CDR2 as YYREEE (reference sequence). J gave up 2 bases and V 4 bases, and 14 bases lay outside the gene matches. In DNA form, the CDR3 reads TGTGCCAGCAGCCGGCCGGGACTAGCGGGAGGCCCCCAACCCACAGATACGCAGTATTTT. Translating it yields CASSRPGLAGGPQPTDTQYF.

This clonotype was seen many times. The rearrangement links TRBV20-1 to TRBJ2-1, with 10 nucleotides matching TRBD2. The germline CDR1 and CDR2 sequences are DFQATT and SNEGSKA (reference sequence). The length of the CDR3 is 15 residues. The ends lost 6 bases at V and 5 bases at J; junction bases unmatched: 10. CDR3 region: CSANNLAGDNNEQFF. The CDR3 nucleotides read TGCAGTGCCAACAATCTAGCGGGGGATAACAATGAGCAGTTCTTC.

A few counts support this clonotype. The chain employs TRBV6-2 or TRBV6-3 and TRBJ2-1, with 11 bases lining up with TRBD1. Germline V lookup: CDR1 MNHEY, CDR2 SVGEGT. CDR3 size: 15 residues. Germline trimming cut 6 bases from V and 8 bases from J; bases unmatched to any gene: 9. The CDR3: CASSFGQGATHEQFF. The CDR3, as DNA: TGTGCCAGCAGCTTCGGACAGGGGGCTACACATGAGCAGTTCTTC.

This clonotype came up a few times. The V call is TRBV27, the J call TRBJ2-7; D is tentatively TRBD1 or TRBD2 (5 bases each). V lost 0 bases to trimming and J lost 5 bases, with 8 bases between them. There are 13 residues in the CDR3. Germline assignment: CDR1 MNHEY and CDR2 SMNVEV (reference sequence). The CDR3 spells CASSLSGDHEQYF. Written as DNA, the CDR3 is TGTGCCAGCAGTTTATCGGGGGACCACGAGCAGTACTTC.

The chain employs TRBV11-3 and TRBJ2-7, with D possibly being TRBD1 (6 bases). The germline V gene encodes CDR1 SGHNT and CDR2 YENEEA. The CDR3 has 15 amino acids. The ends were cut back, 4 bases at V and 0 bases at J, with 13 bases in the middle. This CDR3 is CASSSGHSSSYEQYF. In nucleotides, the CDR3 is TGTGCCAGCAGCTCGGGACATTCGAGCTCCTACGAGCAGTACTTC.

This chain connects TRBV5-1 to TRBJ1-1; 8 bases fit TRBD1. J was trimmed by 4 bases and V by 4 bases; bases with no gene match: 9. Germline loops: CDR1 SGHRS, CDR2 YFSETQ. CDR3 size: 15 residues. Here the CDR3 DNA reads TGCGCCAGCAGCCTGATGACAGGGGAGAGCACTGAAGCTTTCTTT. It is translated as CASSLMTGESTEAFF.

This chain uses TRBV5-1 with TRBJ1-1, with D perhaps matching TRBD1 (6 bases). CDR3 length: 13 amino acids. Per germline, CDR1 SGHRS and CDR2 YFSETQ. V was cut by 6 bases and J by 3 bases, with 12 bases left in between. The CDR3 protein is CASTGALDTEAFF. CDR3 in DNA: TGCGCCAGCACAGGGGCTCTCGACACTGAAGCTTTCTTT.

This clonotype was detected many times. This sequence joins TRBV10-3 and TRBJ2-7, with a possible D match to TRBD2 (6 bases). This CDR3 region has 14 residues. V dropped 3 bases and J dropped 2 bases, with 11 bases sitting between them. Germline loops: CDR1 ENHRY, CDR2 SYGVKD. This CDR3 is CAISDPRRAYEQYF. The CDR3 coding sequence is TGTGCCATCAGTGATCCTAGGAGGGCCTACGAGCAGTACTTC.

The chain recombines TRBV11-2 with TRBJ1-2, with no clear D. V was pared by 5 bases and J by 6 bases, with 19 bases between. The CDR3 extends over 15 amino acids. The germline CDR1 and CDR2 sequences are SGHAT and FQNNGV. CDR3 nucleotides: TGTGCCAGCAGCCCCCTGTGGGGAGGGATCGATGGCTACACCTTC. As protein: CASSPLWGGIDGYTF. The variable domain in full, with the rest retrieved from reference TRBV11-2 and TRBJ1-2, is EAGVAQSPRYKIIEKRQSVAFWCNPISGHATLYWYQQILGQGPKLLIQFQNNGVVDDSQLPKDRFSAERLKGVDSTLKIQPAKLEDSAVYLCASSPLWGGIDGYTFGSGTRLTVV.

This clonotype was seen more than once but under ten times. The chain joins TRBV12-3 or TRBV12-4 to TRBJ2-1; tentatively, D is TRBD1 (6 bases). This CDR3 contains 12 residues. Deletions cut 7 bases from V and 7 bases from J, with 11 bases between. The CDR3 sequence: CASTGVSNEQFF. DNA of the CDR3: TGTGCCAGCACAGGGGTTTCAAATGAGCAGTTCTTC.